The sequence of this T cell receptor (beta chain) was determined in a study of identical twins. TCRdb called the 5' RACE reads again in MiXCR, with one record for every CDR3 protein. The top ten hold 0.27% of the sample, which has roughly 1.6 million distinct CDR3 sequences, around 29% seen once. Findings of the study overall: Models predicted too little out-of-frame TCR alpha sharing in monozygotic twins. Insertions were reduced in abundant cord blood beta clonotypes but not in memory repertoires.

Germline V lookup: CDR1 DFQATT, CDR2 SNEGSKA (reference sequence). V was clipped by 7 bases and J by 3 bases; unmatched bases: 3. The CDR3 runs 13 residues. This clonotype showed up just a few times. Its antigen is as yet unknown. Sequencing was done on a sample of cord blood. This TCR came from a newborn girl in good health. This sequence joins TRBV20-1 and TRBJ2-1; 10 positions match TRBD2. The CDR3 DNA follows: TGCAGTGTCCTAGCGGGGGTCTACAATGAGCAGTTCTTC. This sequence encodes CSVLAGVYNEQFF.